This T cell receptor (beta chain) was documented in a study of T-cell reconstitution after alpha-beta-depleted transplantation in children. This clonotype was seen only a few times. The CDR3 extends over 13 amino acids. V was cut by 2 bases and J by 6 bases, with 13 bases left in between. The germline CDR1 and CDR2 sequences are DFQATT and SNEGSKA (reference sequence). For TCRbeta, the library was prepared with unique molecular identifiers. TCRdb re-called the PCR reads with MiXCR, one entry per CDR3 protein. The sample lists hundreds of thousands of distinct CDR3 sequences, over 10% occurring once. The source material was PBMCs, sampled before TCRalphabeta/CD19-depleted stem cell transplant. The J gene is TRBJ2-5, the V gene TRBV20-1, with D possibly being TRBD2 (6 bases). This TCR was recovered from a girl aged 2 to 10 with congenital amegakaryocytic thrombocytopenia, due to receive a stem cell transplant. CDR3 protein: CSARSLGGKTQYF. The CDR3, as DNA: TGCAGTGCTAGATCTCTTGGGGGGAAGACCCAGTACTTC.